This T cell receptor beta chain was sequenced during a study of control samples from healthy donors and cancer patients (dated by TCRdb to about 2020). The CDR3 numbers 15 residues from cysteine through phenylalanine. Left in the record is the CDR3 DNA by itself, 45 bases read in frame from the first base. For CDR1 and CDR2, the germline V gene lists SGHRS and YFSETQ. The germline V and J ends show losses of 4 bases and 2 bases respectively, and no gene match explains 5 bases of the junction. The library was produced with the immunoSEQ multiplex PCR assay. In TCRdb, the immuneACCESS table is reduced to in-frame sequences with V and J assigned. These tables do not hold every clone; where another copy was compared, an unresolved V gene accounts for under half, and the others remain unexplained. The sample includes roughly 95,000 clones, with just under 95% observed a single time. The ten biggest clones cover about 3% of the sample.

A remark on this clone: The antigen this receptor binds is unknown. It has no much larger one-base neighbor in the sample; base qualities were not kept.

Sequenced material: blood. The chain uses TRBV5-1 and TRBJ2-3; 9 middle bases align to TRBD1. This clonotype was sampled from a human donor in good health. The donor label of this sample is uncertain. For the CDR3, the sequence is CASSTGTGTTDTQYF. The DNA reads TGCGCCAGCAGCACCGGGACAGGGACCACAGATACGCAGTATTTT.